This TCR beta chain was sequenced in a study of CD8+CD57+ T cells in acquired aplastic anemia (dated by TCRdb to between 2017 and 2018). Some background on the complete study: DNA extracted from sorted CD4+ and CD8+ cells had a mean of around 3 ug, with a range of roughly 0.18 to 27.4 ug. For healthy donor samples, the average read count was about 9.8 million for CD4+ cells and 11 million to 14 million for CD8+ cells.

TCR repertoires of sorted CD4+ and CD8+ blood T cells from severe aplastic anemia patients and healthy subjects were deep-sequenced in the study. Ficoll-Paque density gradient centrifugation was used to isolate peripheral blood mononuclear cells. CD4+ and CD8+ T cells were sorted by FACS or magnetic beads before DNA extraction. In this sample, this clonotype turned up a few times. Its cognate antigen has yet to be identified. Relative to the germline gene, one junction end is altered; a read error may explain this. Summary of the overall study and its limitations: Although 25 to 30 CD8+ CDR3 sequences were shared by patients and controls, these sequences appeared highly expressed in patients and within the immunodominant clones of patients. Patients and healthy controls showed no significant difference in CD8+ Simpson's diversity (P=0.060).

Inclusive of the bounding cysteine and phenylalanine, the CDR3 is 14 residues long. The read is trimmed to its CDR3 DNA, 42 bases read in frame from base 1. Based on the germline V gene, the CDR1 and CDR2 sequences are ENHRY and SYGVKD. Genomic DNA was used as template for profiling of TCR beta VDJ combinations and CDR3 sequences. An Illumina HiSeq 2000 was the platform used for TCR repertoire sequencing. On the study's bioinformatics: Repertoires were assessed using TRBV/TRBJ rearrangement plots, CDR3 size and DJ length profiles, and Simpson's diversity index. The most abundant DNA sequence in the deep sequencing data was defined as the immunodominant clone. CDR3 amino acid sequences were screened for sharing across subjects and were compared with published repertoires and the VDJdb database. The public reads were reprocessed in TCRdb via fastp at Q25 and MiXCR, keeping in-frame beta chains. Each record represents a unique CDR3 protein, reported with the most common genes and DNA among its rows. TCRdb assigned the V and J calls; the authors' analysis was not used. The sample table lists about 200,000 distinct CDR3 sequences, 30% to 35% of them with a count of one. The top ten hold roughly 1.1% of the sample.

The source is a human donor in good health, serving as a control. Material: sorted CD4+, CD8+, or CD8+CD57+ T cells (not recorded which) from PBMCs. The chain links TRBV10-3 with TRBJ1-3; perhaps TRBD1 is the D gene, with 6 bases matching. The CDR3 region has the sequence CASSGGAWESTIYF. The sequenced DNA: TGTGCCAGCAGTGGGGGGGCGTGGGAATCCACCATATATTTT.